There are a few counts of the clone carrying this T cell receptor beta chain. The data were taken from a study of patients and donors after allogeneic stem cell transplantation. In TCRdb, the RT-PCR reads were re-called with MiXCR into one record per CDR3 protein. The profile shows 800,000 to 1,000,000 distinct CDR3 sequences, 18% of them singletons. The germline V and J ends were trimmed by 0 bases and 4 bases, with 13 bases remaining between them. CDR1 SNHLY and CDR2 FYNNEI come from the germline V gene. CDR3 length: 16 amino acids. Sequencing used blood, either unsorted or a sorted T cell fraction (not recorded which). The receptor was derived from a human donor who was either an allogeneic HSCT recipient or a stem cell or donor lymphocyte infusion donor (not recorded which). It is not recorded whose cells these are; they may come from a transplant donor. The chain employs TRBV2 and TRBJ2-1; D is perhaps TRBD1 or TRBD2 (5 bases each). The DNA for the CDR3 is TGTGCCAGCAGTGAAGCGTCAACGGGACGATACAATGAGCAGTTCTTC. The encoded protein is CASSEASTGRYNEQFF.